The 19 T cell receptor beta chains in this list originate from one sample, sequenced in a study of blood T cell repertoires in COVID-19. Profiled with immunoSEQ multiplex PCR; TCRdb holds only in-frame clones, not every one. The sample yields about 120,000 clones, roughly 79% seen once. The sample comprised peripheral blood. The receptors come from a human donor in a cohort sampled during active COVID-19.

The gene calls are TRBV5-5 and TRBJ1-5; no firm D call. Germline V gives CDR1 SGHKS, CDR2 YYEKEE (reference sequence). V was trimmed by 0 bases and J by 0 bases, leaving 13 bases between them. The CDR3 extends over 17 amino acids. The CDR3 spells CASSLAYSPFSNQPQHF. For the CDR3, the DNA is TGTGCCAGCAGCTTGGCCTATAGCCCCTTTAGCAATCAGCCCCAGCATTTT.

This rearrangement joins TRBV7-9 to TRBJ1-6; D gene uncertain. The CDR3 runs 15 residues. The germline V gene has CDR1 SEHNR and CDR2 FQNEAQ (reference sequence). V was pared by 1 base and J by 5 bases, with 9 bases between. The CDR3 DNA reads TGTGCCAGCAGCTTAGGAAGGAGTCATAATTCACCCCTCCACTTT. Residues: CASSLGRSHNSPLHF.

The J gene is TRBJ1-2, the V gene TRBV7-8; D is possibly TRBD1 (5 bases). The CDR3 covers 16 residues. With 1 base removed from V and 4 bases from J, the gap between germline ends came to 16 bases. Germline CDR1 is SGHVS and CDR2 is FQNEAQ. Written as DNA, the CDR3 is TGTGCCAGCAGCTTAGAACGGAGGGACGGGACCTATGGCTACACCTTC. Amino acids: CASSLERRDGTYGYTF. Complete variable domain (other parts from reference TRBV7-8 and TRBJ1-2): GAGVSQSPRYKVAKRGQDVALRCDPISGHVSLFWYQQALGQGPEFLTYFQNEAQLDKSGLPSDRFFAERPEGSVSTLKIQRTQQEDSAVYLCASSLERRDGTYGYTFGSGTRLTVV.

This clone was counted between two and nine times. The genes are TRBV5-6 and TRBJ2-2; a weak D match, TRBD1 (5 bases). Trimming took 2 bases from V and 2 from J, leaving 10 bases between them. Germline CDR1 is SGHDT and CDR2 is YYEEEE. CDR3 length: 15 residues. CDR3 DNA: TGTGCCAGCAGCTTCGGACACCTTAACACCGGGGAGCTGTTTTTT. It translates to CASSFGHLNTGELFF.

The chain uses TRBV29-1 and TRBJ1-2; a weak D match, TRBD1 (6 bases). Trimming removed 6 bases from V and 3 bases from J, with 17 bases in between. The CDR3 has 14 amino acids. Looked up from germline, CDR1 is SQVTM and CDR2 is ANQGSEA. This CDR3 is CSVGGQGLDYGYTF. The CDR3 nucleotides are TGCAGCGTAGGCGGGCAGGGGTTAGACTATGGCTACACCTTC.

CDR3 nucleotides: TGTGCCAGCAGTTTGGCCCCCTACGAGCAGTACTTC. Translating gives CASSLAPYEQYF. The V and J genes are TRBV28 and TRBJ2-7, with D hard to call. The CDR3 covers 12 residues. Trimming pared 3 bases from V and 2 bases from J, leaving 5 bases between. Looked up from germline, CDR1 is MDHEN and CDR2 is SYDVKM.

The genes are TRBV5-6 and TRBJ2-1, with 10 bases aligning to TRBD1. This CDR3 spans 15 amino acids. The V gene's germline CDR1 is SGHDT and CDR2 YYEEEE. Trimming removed 4 bases from V and 8 bases from J; junction bases left unmatched: 9. For the CDR3, the DNA is TGTGCCAGCAGCACAGGGACAGGGGTTTTGGATGAGCAGTTCTTC. Amino acids: CASSTGTGVLDEQFF.

CDR3 residues: CAWSRRLQTGGYTF. DNA of the CDR3: TGTGCCTGGAGTCGTAGACTCCAAACGGGTGGCTACACCTTC. The V and J genes are TRBV30 and TRBJ1-2; D gene uncertain. CDR3 length: 14 residues. The germline V gene encodes CDR1 GTSNPN and CDR2 SVGIG (reference sequence). Trimming removed 2 bases at V and 7 bases at J, with 17 bases between.

In its sample, this clone was seen once. The gene calls are TRBV5-1 and TRBJ2-3; D gene unclear. This CDR3 is built from 15 residues. V was pared by 0 bases and J by 2 bases, with 10 bases between. Germline CDR1 reads SGHRS; CDR2 reads YFSETQ. CDR3 coding DNA: TGCGCCAGCAGCTTGGGGCAGAGACACACAGATACGCAGTATTTT. Residues: CASSLGQRHTDTQYF.

This clone was counted a few times. J is TRBJ1-1 and V is TRBV29-1; D perhaps matches TRBD1 (6 bases). The CDR3 extends over 13 amino acids. V was shortened by 4 bases and J by 0 bases, with 9 bases between the two germline ends. CDR1 SQVTM and CDR2 ANQGSEA come from the germline V gene. This chain's CDR3 is CSVARGMNTEAFF. The CDR3 DNA reads TGCAGCGTTGCAAGGGGGATGAACACTGAAGCTTTCTTT.

A few counts support this clone. The J gene is TRBJ2-5, the V gene TRBV3-1 (or the pseudogene TRBV3-2); 9 positions match TRBD2. V shed 3 bases, J shed 3 bases, and the junction held 5 bases outside the gene matches. The germline gives CDR1 LGHDT, CDR2 YNNKEL (reference sequence). The CDR3 consists of 15 residues. Written as DNA, the CDR3 is TGTGCCAGCAGCCAGTGGCGGGGGGGCGAAGAGACCCAGTACTTC. Translating gives CASSQWRGGEETQYF.

The chain joins TRBV12-3 or TRBV12-4 to TRBJ2-3, with unresolved D. This CDR3 is built from 12 residues. V shed 6 bases and J shed 5 bases, with 9 bases lying between them. This chain's CDR3 is CASSSSGDTQYF. The CDR3 DNA reads TGTGCCAGCAGCTCGTCAGGAGATACGCAGTATTTT.

The chain links TRBV19 to TRBJ1-1; 7 bases align to TRBD1. The germline gives CDR1 LNHDA, CDR2 SQIVND (reference sequence). Trimming at V came to 5 bases and at J to 4 bases, leaving 10 bases not matched to a gene. The CDR3 totals 15 residues. CDR3 protein: CASSPVLGGVTEAFF. The DNA for the CDR3 is TGTGCCAGTAGTCCTGTTTTAGGGGGCGTCACTGAAGCTTTCTTT.

This clone was counted once. The rearrangement uses TRBV2 and TRBJ1-3, with 7 bases identical to TRBD1. From germline, CDR1 is SNHLY and CDR2 FYNNEI. The CDR3 has 15 amino acids. V was pared by 6 bases and J by 0 bases, with 5 bases of the junction left unmatched. The CDR3 coding sequence is TGTGCCAGCAGACTCCGGGACAGCTCTGGAAACACCATATATTTT. Its translation is CASRLRDSSGNTIYF.

The gene calls are TRBV11-2 and TRBJ2-1, with 14 bases that match TRBD2. The CDR3 is 16 residues long. The J segment lost 10 bases and the V segment lost 4 bases, leaving 9 bases of the junction unmatched. Germline loops: CDR1 SGHAT, CDR2 FQNNGV. In nucleotides, the CDR3 is TGTGCCAGCAGCTCCGGACTAGCGGGAGGAGCGGGAGAGCAGTTCTTC. Its protein product is CASSSGLAGGAGEQFF.

The chain couples TRBV19 to TRBJ1-4; 10 bases match TRBD1. The CDR3 has 14 amino acids. The germline V gene has CDR1 LNHDA and CDR2 SQIVND (reference sequence). Trimming at V came to 9 bases and at J to 8 bases, leaving 9 bases not matched to a gene. This CDR3 reads CASDGTGAGEKLFF. For the CDR3, the DNA is TGTGCCAGCGATGGGACAGGGGCGGGCGAAAAACTGTTTTTT.

By sample share, this clone is medium-sized (0.01 to 0.1%). This rearrangement joins TRBV2 to TRBJ2-4; the match to TRBD2 covers 11 bases. In germline, CDR1 is SNHLY, CDR2 FYNNEI. Unmatched junction bases numbered 7, after V lost 7 bases and J lost 2 bases. The CDR3 covers 16 residues. This CDR3 is CASTLAGGPPKNIQYF. The CDR3, as DNA: TGTGCCAGCACCCTAGCGGGAGGCCCCCCCAAAAACATTCAGTACTTC.

The rearrangement joins TRBV5-1 to TRBJ2-2; D is undetermined. The V gene lost 0 bases and the J gene lost 6 bases, with 12 bases spanning the gap. The CDR3 contains 15 residues. Germline CDR1 SGHRS, CDR2 YFSETQ. CDR3 nucleotide sequence: TGCGCCAGCAGCTTGGCCCAATATGGGCCCGGGGAGCTGTTTTTT. Translated, it gives CASSLAQYGPGELFF.

The rearrangement uses TRBV11-3 and TRBJ1-2; 12 nucleotides align to TRBD1. This CDR3 comprises 16 residues. J was trimmed by 5 bases and V by 5 bases; bases with no gene match: 9. Per the germline V gene, CDR1 is SGHNT and CDR2 is YENEEA. CDR3 sequence: CASSEAGTGGRYGYTF. In DNA, the CDR3 is TGTGCCAGCAGCGAGGCCGGGACAGGGGGCCGGTATGGCTACACCTTC.